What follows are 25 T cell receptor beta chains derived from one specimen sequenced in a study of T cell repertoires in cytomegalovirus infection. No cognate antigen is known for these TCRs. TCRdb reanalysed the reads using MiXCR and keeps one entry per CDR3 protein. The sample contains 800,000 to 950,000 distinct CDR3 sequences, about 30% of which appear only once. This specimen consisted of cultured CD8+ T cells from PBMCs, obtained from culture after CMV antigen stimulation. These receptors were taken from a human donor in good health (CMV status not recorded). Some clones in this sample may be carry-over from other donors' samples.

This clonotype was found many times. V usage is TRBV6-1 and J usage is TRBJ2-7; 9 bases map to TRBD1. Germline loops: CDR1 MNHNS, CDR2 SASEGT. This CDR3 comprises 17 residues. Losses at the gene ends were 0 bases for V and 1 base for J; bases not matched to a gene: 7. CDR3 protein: CASSEAATGGLSYEQYV. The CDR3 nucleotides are TGTGCCAGCAGTGAAGCAGCGACAGGGGGATTGTCCTACGAGCAGTACGTC.

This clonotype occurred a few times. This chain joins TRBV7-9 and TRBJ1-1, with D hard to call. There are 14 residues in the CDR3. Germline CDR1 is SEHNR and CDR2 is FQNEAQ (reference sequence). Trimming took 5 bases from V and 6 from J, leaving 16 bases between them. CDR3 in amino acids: CASSPRSYSAEAFF. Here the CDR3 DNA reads TGTGCCAGCAGCCCTAGGTCTTACAGCGCTGAAGCTTTCTTT. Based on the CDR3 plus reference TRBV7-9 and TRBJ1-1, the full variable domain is DTGVSQNPRHKITKRGQNVTFRCDPISEHNRLYWYRQTLGQGPEFLTYFQNEAQLEKSRLLSDRFSAERPKGSFSTLEIQRTEQGDSAMYLCASSPRSYSAEAFFGQGTRLTVV.

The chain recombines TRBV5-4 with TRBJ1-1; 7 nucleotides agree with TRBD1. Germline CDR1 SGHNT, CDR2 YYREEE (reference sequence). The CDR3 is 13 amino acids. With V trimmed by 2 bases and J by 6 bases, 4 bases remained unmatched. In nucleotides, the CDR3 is TGTGCCAGCAGCTTCAGGACAGGCGCTGAAGCTTTCTTT. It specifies CASSFRTGAEAFF.

CDR3: CASSQYPTGSYEQYF. CDR3 in DNA: TGTGCCAGCAGCCAATACCCGACTGGGTCCTACGAGCAGTACTTC. The chain carries TRBV4-2 and TRBJ2-7; D ambiguous. V was clipped by 2 bases and J by 1 base, with 12 bases between them. The germline CDR1 and CDR2 sequences are LGHNA and YNFKEQ. The length of the CDR3 is 15 residues.

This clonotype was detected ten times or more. CDR3 coding DNA: TGTGCCAGCAGCCAATTTATGAGCTCCTACAATGAGCAGTTCTTC. Translating gives CASSQFMSSYNEQFF. The genes are TRBV7-8 and TRBJ2-1, with no clear D. The CDR3 is made up of 15 amino acids. Germline values: CDR1 SGHVS, CDR2 FQNEAQ. Trimming removed 5 bases at V and 0 bases at J, with 11 bases between. Full variable domain (remainder filled in from reference TRBV7-8 and TRBJ2-1): GAGVSQSPRYKVAKRGQDVALRCDPISGHVSLFWYQQALGQGPEFLTYFQNEAQLDKSGLPSDRFFAERPEGSVSTLKIQRTQQEDSAVYLCASSQFMSSYNEQFFGPGTRLTVL.

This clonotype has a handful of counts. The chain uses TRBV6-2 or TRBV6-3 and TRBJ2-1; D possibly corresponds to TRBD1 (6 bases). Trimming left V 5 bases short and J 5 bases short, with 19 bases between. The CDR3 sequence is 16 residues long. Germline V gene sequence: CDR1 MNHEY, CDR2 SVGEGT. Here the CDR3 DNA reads TGTGCCAGCAGTCGCTCCCTAAGGACAGAGCACAATGAGCAGTTCTTC. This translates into CASSRSLRTEHNEQFF.

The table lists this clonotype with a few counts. The CDR3 reads CASSSEGREAFF. DNA for the CDR3: TGCGCCAGCAGCTCGGAGGGGAGGGAAGCTTTCTTT. J is TRBJ1-1 and V is TRBV5-1, with TRBD1 as a possible D gene (5 bases). V lost 3 bases, J lost 8 bases, and 11 bases lay in between. The V gene's germline CDR1 is SGHRS and CDR2 YFSETQ. This CDR3 region has 12 residues.

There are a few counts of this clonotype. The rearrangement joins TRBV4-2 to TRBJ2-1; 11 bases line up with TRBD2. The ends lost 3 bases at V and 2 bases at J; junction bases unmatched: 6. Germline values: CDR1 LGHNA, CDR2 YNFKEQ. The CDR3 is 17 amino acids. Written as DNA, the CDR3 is TGTGCCAGCAGCCAGACGGGGACTAGCGGAACCTACAATGAGCAGTTCTTC. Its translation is CASSQTGTSGTYNEQFF.

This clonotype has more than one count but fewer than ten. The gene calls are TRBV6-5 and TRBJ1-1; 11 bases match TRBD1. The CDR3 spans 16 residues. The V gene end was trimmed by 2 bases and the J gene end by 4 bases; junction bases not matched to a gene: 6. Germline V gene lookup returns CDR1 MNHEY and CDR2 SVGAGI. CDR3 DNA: TGTGCCAGCAGTTACCCCGGACAGGGGGCCGGCACTGAAGCTTTCTTT. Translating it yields CASSYPGQGAGTEAFF.

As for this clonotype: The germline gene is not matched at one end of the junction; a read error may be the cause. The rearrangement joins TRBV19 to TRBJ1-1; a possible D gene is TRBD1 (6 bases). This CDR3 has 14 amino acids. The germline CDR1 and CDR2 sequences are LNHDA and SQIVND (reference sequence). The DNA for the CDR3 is TGTGTCAGTACCCTGACAGGAATGAACACTGAAGCTTTCTTT. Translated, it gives CVSTLTGMNTEAFF.

CDR3 sequence: CASSQEEGTYEQYV. In DNA, the CDR3 is TGCGCCAGCAGCCAAGAAGAGGGAACCTACGAGCAGTACGTC. V is TRBV4-1 and J is TRBJ2-7; D is perhaps TRBD2 (5 bases). The CDR3 runs to 14 residues. Trimming removed 0 bases at V and 2 bases at J, with 8 bases between. Germline-derived CDR1 and CDR2 are MGHRA and YSYEKL.

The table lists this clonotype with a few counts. Here the CDR3 DNA reads TGCGCCAGCAGCGATCCCAAAAACATTCAGTACTTC. Translating it yields CASSDPKNIQYF. The chain uses TRBV4-1 and TRBJ2-4, with D uncertain. Germline V gene sequence: CDR1 MGHRA, CDR2 YSYEKL. This CDR3 spans 12 amino acids. Trimming pared 5 bases from V and 2 bases from J, leaving 4 bases between.

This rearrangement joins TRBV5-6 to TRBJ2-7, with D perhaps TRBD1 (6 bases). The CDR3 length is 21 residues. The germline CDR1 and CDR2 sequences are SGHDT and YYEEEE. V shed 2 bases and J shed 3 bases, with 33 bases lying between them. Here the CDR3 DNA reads TGTGCCAGCAGCTTTTTTGGGGGCCCACCACCTACGAGCTTAGCCTACTACGAGCAGTACGTC. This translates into CASSFFGGPPPTSLAYYEQYV.

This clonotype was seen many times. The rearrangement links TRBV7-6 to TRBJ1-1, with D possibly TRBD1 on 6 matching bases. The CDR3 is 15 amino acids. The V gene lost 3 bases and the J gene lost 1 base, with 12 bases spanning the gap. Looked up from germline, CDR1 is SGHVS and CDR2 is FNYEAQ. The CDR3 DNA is TGTGCCAGCAGCTTCAACAGGGTGGGGAACACTGAAGCTTTCTTT. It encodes CASSFNRVGNTEAFF.

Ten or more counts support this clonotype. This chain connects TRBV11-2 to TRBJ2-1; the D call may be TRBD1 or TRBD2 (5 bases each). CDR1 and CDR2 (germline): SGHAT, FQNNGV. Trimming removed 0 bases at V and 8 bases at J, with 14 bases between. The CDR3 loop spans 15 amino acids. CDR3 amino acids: CASSLEGDLGDEQFF. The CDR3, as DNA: TGTGCCAGCAGCTTAGAGGGGGATCTGGGAGATGAGCAGTTCTTC.

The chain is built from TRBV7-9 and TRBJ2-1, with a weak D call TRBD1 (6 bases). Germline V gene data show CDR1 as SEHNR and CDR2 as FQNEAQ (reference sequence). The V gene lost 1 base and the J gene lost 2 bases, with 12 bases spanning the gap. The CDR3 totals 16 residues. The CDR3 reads CASSLGRQAPYNEQFF. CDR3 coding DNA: TGTGCCAGCAGCTTAGGGAGACAGGCCCCCTACAATGAGCAGTTCTTC.

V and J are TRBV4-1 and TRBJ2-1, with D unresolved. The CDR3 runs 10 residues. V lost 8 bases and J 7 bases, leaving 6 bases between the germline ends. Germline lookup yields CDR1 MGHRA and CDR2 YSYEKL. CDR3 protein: CASLGNEQFF. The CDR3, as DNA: TGCGCCAGCCTAGGGAATGAGCAGTTCTTC.

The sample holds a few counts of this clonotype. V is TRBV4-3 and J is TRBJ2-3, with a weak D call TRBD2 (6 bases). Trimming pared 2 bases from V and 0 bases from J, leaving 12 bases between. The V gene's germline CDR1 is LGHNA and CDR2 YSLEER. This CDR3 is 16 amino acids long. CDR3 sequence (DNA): TGCGCCAGCAGCCAATCACCGGGACTGAGCACAGATACGCAGTATTTT. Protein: CASSQSPGLSTDTQYF.

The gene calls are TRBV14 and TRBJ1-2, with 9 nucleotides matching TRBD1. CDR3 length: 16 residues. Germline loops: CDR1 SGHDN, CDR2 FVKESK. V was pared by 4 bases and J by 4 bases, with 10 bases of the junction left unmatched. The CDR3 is CASSLLKQGASYGYTF. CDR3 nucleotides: TGTGCCAGCAGCCTTCTAAAACAGGGGGCGAGCTATGGCTACACCTTC.

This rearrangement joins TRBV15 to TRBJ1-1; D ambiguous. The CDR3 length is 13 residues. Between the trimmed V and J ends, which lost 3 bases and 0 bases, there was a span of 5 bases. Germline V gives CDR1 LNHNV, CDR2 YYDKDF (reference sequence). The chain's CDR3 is CATSSRMNTEAFF. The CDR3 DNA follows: TGTGCCACCAGCAGTAGAATGAACACTGAAGCTTTCTTT.

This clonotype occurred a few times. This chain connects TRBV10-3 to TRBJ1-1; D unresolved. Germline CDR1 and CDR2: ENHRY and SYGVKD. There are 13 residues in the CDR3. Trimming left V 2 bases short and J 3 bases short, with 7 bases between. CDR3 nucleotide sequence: TGTGCCATCAGTGAGAAGACATACACTGAAGCTTTCTTT. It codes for CAISEKTYTEAFF.

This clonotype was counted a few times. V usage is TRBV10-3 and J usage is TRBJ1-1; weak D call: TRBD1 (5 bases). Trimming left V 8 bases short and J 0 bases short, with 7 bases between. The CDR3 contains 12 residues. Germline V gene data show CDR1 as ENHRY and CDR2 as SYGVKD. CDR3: CAIGTVNTEAFF. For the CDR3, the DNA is TGTGCCATCGGGACGGTGAACACTGAAGCTTTCTTT.

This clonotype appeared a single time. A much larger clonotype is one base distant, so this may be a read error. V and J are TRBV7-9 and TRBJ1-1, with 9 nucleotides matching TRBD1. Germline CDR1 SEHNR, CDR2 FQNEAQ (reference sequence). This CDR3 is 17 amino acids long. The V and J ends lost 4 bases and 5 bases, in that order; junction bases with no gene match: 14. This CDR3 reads CASSSPYLGTGRTEAFF. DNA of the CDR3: TGTGCCAGCAGCTCGCCCTATCTCGGGACAGGGAGGACTGAAGCTTTCTTT.

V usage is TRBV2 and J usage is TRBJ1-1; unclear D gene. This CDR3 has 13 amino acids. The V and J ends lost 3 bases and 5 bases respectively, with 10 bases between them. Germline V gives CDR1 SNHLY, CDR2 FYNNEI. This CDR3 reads CASSDWARTEAFF. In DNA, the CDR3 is TGTGCCAGCAGTGATTGGGCTAGGACTGAAGCTTTCTTT.

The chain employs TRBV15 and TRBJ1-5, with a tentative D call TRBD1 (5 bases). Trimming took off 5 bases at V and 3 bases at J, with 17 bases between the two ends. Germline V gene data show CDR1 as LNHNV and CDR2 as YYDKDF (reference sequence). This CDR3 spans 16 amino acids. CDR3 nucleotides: TGTGCCACCAGCGGATCAGGGTTGGGGGTCAATCAGCCCCAGCATTTT. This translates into CATSGSGLGVNQPQHF.